This T cell receptor beta chain was sequenced during a study of cytomegalovirus exposure and HLA in healthy donors. General study results and limits: Rarity characterized most TCR sequences, yet some public TCRs appeared in many donors.

On this clone: Its antigen remains unidentified.

Germline values: CDR1 MNHNS, CDR2 SASEGT. The V gene end was trimmed by 6 bases and the J gene end by 3 bases; junction bases not matched to a gene: 12. This CDR3 contains 16 residues. Assay used: immunoSEQ multiplex PCR; TCRdb lists only in-frame clones, some missing. The sample consists of about 160,000 clones, around nine tenths of them appearing once. Sequenced sample: PBMCs. The gene calls are TRBV6-1 and TRBJ2-7, with 9 nucleotides matching TRBD2. This TCR came from a man younger than 35 in good health and CMV-seropositive. The DNA for the CDR3 is TGTGCCAGCAGAGAAAACGTCGGGACTAGCCTCTACGAGCAGTACTTC. Its translation: CASRENVGTSLYEQYF.